Below are 32 T cell receptor beta chains sequenced from a single sample in a study of blood T cells in healthy people across ages. The second PCR ran about 6 to 12 cycles with a sample-barcoded 5' primer and J-beta primers. MiXCR was run by TCRdb on the 5' RACE reads, yielding one entry per CDR3 protein. The sample contains 1.5 million to 1.9 million distinct CDR3 sequences, approximately 43% of which appear only once. The sequencing input was blood. These receptors were obtained from a woman under 30 in good health.

This clonotype has more than one count but fewer than ten. The chain recombines TRBV6-2 or TRBV6-3 with TRBJ2-7; D could derive from TRBD1 or TRBD2 (6 bases each). This CDR3 has 13 amino acids. With 5 bases removed from V and 4 bases from J, the gap between germline ends came to 12 bases. Germline V gene sequence: CDR1 MNHEY, CDR2 SVGEGT. The CDR3 loop is CASSPRDIYEQYF. Written as DNA, the CDR3 is TGTGCCAGCAGTCCGCGGGACATTTACGAGCAGTACTTC.

In its sample, this clonotype was seen a few times. The chain has TRBV7-2 and TRBJ1-5; D call uncertain. V was shortened by 1 base and J by 5 bases, with 12 bases between the two germline ends. This CDR3 contains 15 residues. From germline, CDR1 is SGHTA and CDR2 FQGNSA. The CDR3 DNA sequence: TGTGCCAGCAGCTTAGGGGCGCAAAGTCATCAGCCCCAGCATTTT. Its protein product is CASSLGAQSHQPQHF.

V gene TRBV7-9 combines with J gene TRBJ2-7; D uncertain. The ends were cut back, 2 bases at V and 7 bases at J, with 15 bases in the middle. This CDR3 spans 14 amino acids. Germline CDR1 and CDR2: SEHNR and FQNEAQ (reference sequence). This chain's CDR3 is CASSLIQHNYEQYF. The CDR3 coding sequence is TGTGCCAGCAGCTTAATACAGCACAATTATGAGCAGTACTTC.

The chain employs TRBV2 and TRBJ2-5; no reliable D call. V was trimmed by 0 bases and J by 0 bases, leaving 11 bases between them. Germline assignment: CDR1 SNHLY and CDR2 FYNNEI. The CDR3 extends over 16 amino acids. In nucleotides, the CDR3 is TGTGCCAGCAGTGAAGCGGTTCTGGCGTACCAAGAGACCCAGTACTTC. This codes for CASSEAVLAYQETQYF.

In its sample, this clonotype was seen a few times. The J gene is TRBJ1-4, the V gene TRBV12-3 or TRBV12-4; D remains unclear. V lost 1 base and J 7 bases, leaving 4 bases between the germline ends. This CDR3 is 12 amino acids long. Here the CDR3 reads CASSLGGEKLFF. For the CDR3, the DNA is TGTGCCAGCAGTTTAGGGGGTGAAAAACTGTTTTTT.

On this clonotype itself: A much larger clone lies a single base off, so this may be a read error. The V call is TRBV29-1, the J call TRBJ2-7; D is perhaps TRBD2 (6 bases). The CDR3 has 12 amino acids. Germline V gene data show CDR1 as SQVTM and CDR2 as ANQGSEA. The CDR3 nucleotides are TGCAGCGTGGGACTGACAGAATACGGGCAGTACTTC. Protein sequence: CSVGLTEYGQYF.

The CDR3 nucleotides are TGTGCCAGCAGCGCTAAGATGTACAGCTCCTACGAGCAGTACTTC. Translation gives CASSAKMYSSYEQYF. The V call is TRBV21-1, the J call TRBJ2-7. TRBV21-1 is recorded as a pseudogene. The CDR3 consists of 15 residues.

This clonotype has a count of ten or more. V gene TRBV18 combines with J gene TRBJ2-3; possibly TRBD1 for D (5 bases). Trimming removed 8 bases from V and 0 bases from J, with 12 bases in between. Germline CDR1 reads KGHSH; CDR2 reads LQKENI. This CDR3 region has 14 residues. The CDR3 DNA reads as TGTGCCAGCAGCCCAGGGATTAGCACAGATACGCAGTATTTT. As protein: CASSPGISTDTQYF.

About this clonotype: This may come from a read error, since a much larger clone is one base off. The rearrangement links TRBV7-2 to TRBJ2-7; 9 nucleotides match TRBD1. The CDR3 has 14 residues. V was pared by 7 bases and J by 2 bases, with 6 bases of the junction left unmatched. Germline V gene lookup returns CDR1 SGHTA and CDR2 FQGNSA. The CDR3 nucleotides are TGTGCCAGCATCTCGAGGACAGGGGCCTACGAGCAGTACTTC. Its translation: CASISRTGAYEQYF.

This clonotype occurred a few times. The rearrangement links TRBV3-1 to TRBJ2-7, with D uncertain. The J call may not be correct, given that the DNA end is closer to TRBJ2-5. The CDR3 consists of 12 residues. The germline gives CDR1 LGHDT, CDR2 YNNKEL (reference sequence). CDR3 DNA sequence: TGTGCCAGCAGCCAAGGATGGGGGACCCAGTACTTC. Its translation is CASSQGWGTQYF.

This clonotype appeared a single time. A much larger clone lies a single base off, so this may be a read error. This chain joins TRBV10-3 and TRBJ1-2; no firm D call. This CDR3 region has 14 residues. The germline CDR1 and CDR2 sequences are ENHRY and SYGVKD. The CDR3 region is CAIRESAAHYGYTF. The CDR3 DNA reads as TGTGCCATCAGGGAGTCTGCAGCCCACTATGGCTACACCTTC.

The chain links TRBV4-1 to TRBJ2-5; 10 bases map to TRBD2. The CDR3 consists of 16 residues. Germline values: CDR1 MGHRA, CDR2 YSYEKL. V shed 3 bases and J 0 bases; nucleotides not matched to a gene: 4. The CDR3 protein is CASSQTLAGYQETQYF. CDR3 nucleotides: TGCGCCAGCAGCCAGACACTAGCGGGGTACCAAGAGACCCAGTACTTC.

This clonotype was seen more than once but under ten times. The chain recombines TRBV5-4 with TRBJ2-2, with TRBD1 matching 9 bases. The CDR3 runs 16 residues. The trim removed 4 bases at V and 3 bases at J, leaving 7 bases unmatched. CDR1 is SGHNT and CDR2 is YYREEE in the germline V gene (reference sequence). CDR3 sequence: CASSLGGQGDTGELFF. CDR3 nucleotides: TGTGCCAGCAGCCTTGGGGGACAGGGAGACACCGGGGAGCTGTTTTTT.

There are many counts of this clonotype. The gene calls are TRBV29-1 and TRBJ2-7; D possibly uses TRBD1 or TRBD2 (6 bases each). Germline CDR1 SQVTM, CDR2 ANQGSEA. The V gene lost 7 bases and the J gene lost 4 bases, with 20 bases spanning the gap. The CDR3 has 14 residues. As DNA, the CDR3 is TGCAGCGGCAGGCCGGGGGCTACGTCTTACGAGCAGTACTTC. Its translation: CSGRPGATSYEQYF.

V and J are TRBV12-3 or TRBV12-4 and TRBJ1-1; TRBD1 might be the D (6 bases). Trimming cost V 6 bases and J 1 base, with 12 bases left between them. The CDR3 has 14 amino acids. The CDR3 protein is CASRDRWANTEAFF. CDR3 sequence (DNA): TGTGCCAGCAGAGACAGGTGGGCGAACACTGAAGCTTTCTTT.

The chain links TRBV29-1 to TRBJ2-1; D may correspond to TRBD1 or TRBD2 (7 bases each). The CDR3 is made up of 15 amino acids. V dropped 6 bases and J dropped 8 bases, with 23 bases sitting between them. Germline CDR1 is SQVTM and CDR2 is ANQGSEA. Here the CDR3 reads CSVRVRAGGVYEQFF. CDR3 nucleotide sequence: TGCAGCGTCCGTGTTCGGGCAGGGGGGGTTTATGAGCAGTTCTTC.

The chain employs TRBV30 and TRBJ1-4, with a tentative D call TRBD1 (6 bases). Deletions cut 2 bases from V and 6 bases from J, with 13 bases between. Per germline, CDR1 GTSNPN and CDR2 SVGIG (reference sequence). The CDR3 spans 14 residues. CDR3 sequence (DNA): TGTGCCTGGAGTAGGGGGAATAGTCATGAAAAACTGTTTTTT. The encoded protein is CAWSRGNSHEKLFF.

V is TRBV4-1 and J is TRBJ2-3; D not resolved. The CDR3 has 16 residues. Germline lookup yields CDR1 MGHRA and CDR2 YSYEKL. V lost 1 base, J lost 0 bases, and 11 bases lay in between. The CDR3 coding sequence is TGCGCCAGCAGCCAAGTGTGGAGCTCTAGCACAGATACGCAGTATTTT. Translation: CASSQVWSSSTDTQYF.

As concerns this clonotype: Its ends do not fully match the called genes, so a read error is possible. The rearrangement joins TRBV5-1 to TRBJ2-3; 11 bases are shared with TRBD2. Germline V gene sequence: CDR1 SGHRS, CDR2 YFSETQ. The CDR3 extends over 16 amino acids. In DNA form, the CDR3 reads TGCGCCAACAGCTCTCTAGCGGGGGGCAGAGCAGATACGCAGTATTTT. Translation gives CANSSLAGGRADTQYF.

This clonotype has more than one count but fewer than ten. V gene TRBV5-1 combines with J gene TRBJ2-7, with D tentatively TRBD1 or TRBD2 (5 bases each). V lost 0 bases, J lost 2 bases, and 12 bases lay in between. CDR3 size: 15 residues. From germline, CDR1 is SGHRS and CDR2 YFSETQ. The CDR3 region has the DNA TGCGCCAGCAGCTTGGCCCGTGGGGGAACCTACGAGCAGTACTTC. Encoded protein: CASSLARGGTYEQYF.

This clonotype showed up just a few times. This chain connects TRBV27 to TRBJ2-1; D is unresolved. The germline V gene encodes CDR1 MNHEY and CDR2 SMNVEV (reference sequence). This CDR3 region has 12 residues. V was pared by 5 bases and J by 6 bases, with 8 bases between. The CDR3 here is CASSNFGNEQFF. As DNA, the CDR3 is TGTGCCAGCAGTAATTTTGGCAATGAGCAGTTCTTC.

The chain links TRBV4-1 to TRBJ1-4, with D unclear. Germline-derived CDR1 and CDR2 are MGHRA and YSYEKL. CDR3 length: 15 amino acids. V gave up 2 bases and J gave up 7 bases, with 14 bases separating them. The CDR3, as DNA: TGCGCCAGCAGCCAAACCGGTCGGGCGGGTGAAAAACTGTTTTTT. Translation gives CASSQTGRAGEKLFF.

The CDR3 coding sequence is TGTGCCAGCAGCGATCTTACATCGGCGGGGGGACATAGTGAAAAACTGTTTTTT. This translates into CASSDLTSAGGHSEKLFF. This chain connects TRBV7-9 to TRBJ1-4, with TRBD1 as a possible D gene (6 bases). The CDR3 length is 18 residues. The germline V gene has CDR1 SEHNR and CDR2 FQNEAQ (reference sequence). Trimming took 5 bases from V and 7 from J, leaving 26 bases between them.

This clonotype was counted a few times. This chain uses TRBV27 with TRBJ2-1, with 10 bases aligning to TRBD2. The CDR3 runs 16 residues. Looked up from germline, CDR1 is MNHEY and CDR2 is SMNVEV (reference sequence). V dropped 3 bases and J dropped 2; count of bases not matched to a gene: 4. In DNA, the CDR3 is TGTGCCAGCAGTTTCTCCGGGACTAGCGCCTACAATGAGCAGTTCTTC. Translated, it gives CASSFSGTSAYNEQFF.

This clonotype has only a few counts. The J gene is TRBJ2-5, the V gene TRBV12-3 or TRBV12-4; D unresolved. V lost 6 bases and J lost 3, with 11 bases in between. The length of the CDR3 is 13 residues. The CDR3 DNA reads as TGTGCCAGCAGCTCCGGGCGGAAAGAGACCCAGTACTTC. This translates into CASSSGRKETQYF.

To note about this clonotype: At one of its ends the junction is not consistent with the germline gene, which may arise from a read error. The chain combines TRBV7-2 with TRBJ1-5, with TRBD1 matching over 7 bases. The germline gives CDR1 SGHTA, CDR2 FQGNSA. The CDR3 spans 15 residues. The DNA of the CDR3 is TGTGTCAGCAGCTCTCAGGGGGGAGACAATCAGCCCCAGCATTTT. Translated: CVSSSQGGDNQPQHF.

The gene calls are TRBV2 and TRBJ1-1; D ambiguous. The length of the CDR3 is 11 residues. V dropped 6 bases and J dropped 4 bases, with 6 bases sitting between them. CDR1 is SNHLY and CDR2 is FYNNEI in the germline V gene. CDR3 in DNA: TGTGCCAGCAGAACGCGCACTGAAGCTTTCTTT. Translation gives CASRTRTEAFF.

The genes are TRBV6-4 and TRBJ2-1; 10 bases map to TRBD2. The germline gives CDR1 MRHNA, CDR2 SNTAGT. The CDR3 has 16 amino acids. The J segment lost 5 bases and the V segment lost 4 bases, leaving 8 bases of the junction unmatched. This chain's CDR3 is CASSVLTSGPNNEQFF. The CDR3 DNA is TGTGCCAGCAGTGTCCTGACTAGCGGGCCGAACAATGAGCAGTTCTTC.

This chain connects TRBV2 to TRBJ1-2; no firm D call. V lost 2 bases and J 4 bases, leaving 5 bases between the germline ends. The CDR3 totals 12 residues. Germline CDR1 and CDR2: SNHLY and FYNNEI. The CDR3 sequence: CASSEQTYGYTF. The CDR3 region has the DNA TGTGCCAGCAGTGAACAGACCTATGGCTACACCTTC.

This clonotype was counted only a few times. The V call is TRBV29-1, the J call TRBJ2-3; 9 nucleotides match TRBD2. This CDR3 comprises 15 residues. Germline CDR1 reads SQVTM; CDR2 reads ANQGSEA. With 8 bases clipped from V and 5 bases from J, the junction kept 14 bases outside the gene matches. CDR3 residues: CSSRRIAGVRDTQYF. The CDR3 DNA reads as TGCAGCTCTCGCAGAATAGCGGGGGTTCGAGATACGCAGTATTTT.

This chain joins TRBV7-2 and TRBJ1-5; a weak D match, TRBD1 (6 bases). This CDR3 has 14 residues. Per germline, CDR1 SGHTA and CDR2 FQGNSA. V lost 1 base to trimming and J lost 7 bases, with 11 bases between them. CDR3 nucleotide sequence: TGTGCCAGCAGCTTAGGGACAGCCGTGCAGCCCCAGCATTTT. Its translation: CASSLGTAVQPQHF.

This chain links TRBV29-1 with TRBJ1-3, with 10 bases matching TRBD1. The V segment lost 7 bases and the J segment 9 bases; nucleotides outside the gene matches: 9. The CDR3 contains 13 residues. Germline V gene data show CDR1 as SQVTM and CDR2 as ANQGSEA. The DNA of the CDR3 is TGCAGCGCCGTGGGACAGGGGATGAGCACCATATATTTT. This translates into CSAVGQGMSTIYF.